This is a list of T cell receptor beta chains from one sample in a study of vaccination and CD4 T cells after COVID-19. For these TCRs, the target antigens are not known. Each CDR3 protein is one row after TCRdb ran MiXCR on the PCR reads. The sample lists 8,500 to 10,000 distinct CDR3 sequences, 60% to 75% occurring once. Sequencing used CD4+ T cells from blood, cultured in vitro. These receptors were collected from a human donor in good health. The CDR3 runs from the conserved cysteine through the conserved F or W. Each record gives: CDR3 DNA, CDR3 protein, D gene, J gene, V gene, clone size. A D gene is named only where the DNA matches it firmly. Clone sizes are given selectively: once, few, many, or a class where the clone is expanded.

cdr3_nt: TGTGCCAGCAGTCCATGGACTAGCACAGATACGCAGTATTTT; cdr3_aa: CASSPWTSTDTQYF; d_call: .; j_call: TRBJ2-3; v_call: TRBV27; clone_size: .
cdr3_nt: TGTGCCAGCAGCTTGTGGCGCGACGAGCAGTACTTC; cdr3_aa: CASSLWRDEQYF; d_call: .; j_call: TRBJ2-7; v_call: TRBV7-2; clone_size: .
cdr3_nt: TGCAGTGCTAGAAAGCCTACCACTGAAGCTTTCTTT; cdr3_aa: CSARKPTTEAFF; d_call: .; j_call: TRBJ1-1; v_call: TRBV20-1; clone_size: .
cdr3_nt: TGCAGTGCTAGATACAGGGGACCCGGGGAGCTGTTTTTT; cdr3_aa: CSARYRGPGELFF; d_call: TRBD1; j_call: TRBJ2-2; v_call: TRBV20-1; clone_size: once
cdr3_nt: TGTGCCAGCAGGAAACAGGGACCGAACACTGAAGCTTTCTTT; cdr3_aa: CASRKQGPNTEAFF; d_call: .; j_call: TRBJ1-1; v_call: TRBV12-3/TRBV12-4; clone_size: .
cdr3_nt: TGTGCCAGCAGCTTAGAGGGGGGAATAAAATACTACGAGCAGTACTTC; cdr3_aa: CASSLEGGIKYYEQYF; d_call: .; j_call: TRBJ2-7; v_call: TRBV7-2; clone_size: few
cdr3_nt: TGCAGTGCTAGTTTCCCCACCGGGGAGCTGTTTTTT; cdr3_aa: CSASFPTGELFF; d_call: .; j_call: TRBJ2-2; v_call: TRBV20-1; clone_size: .
cdr3_nt: TGTGCCAGCAGCCTCCCCCGCGGCGGGGTCTCCTACGAGCAGTACTTC; cdr3_aa: CASSLPRGGVSYEQYF; d_call: .; j_call: TRBJ2-7; v_call: TRBV7-6; clone_size: .
cdr3_nt: TGTGCCAGCAGCTTGGATCCCGGGGAGCTGTTTTTT; cdr3_aa: CASSLDPGELFF; d_call: .; j_call: TRBJ2-2; v_call: TRBV5-4; clone_size: .
cdr3_nt: TGTGCCAGTAGTTCGGAGACAGGGCTTGGCACAGATACGCAGTATTTT; cdr3_aa: CASSSETGLGTDTQYF; d_call: TRBD1; j_call: TRBJ2-3; v_call: TRBV19; clone_size: .
cdr3_nt: TGTGCCAGCACCCTGGAGGGGGCGGTTCAGCCCCAGCATTTT; cdr3_aa: CASTLEGAVQPQHF; d_call: TRBD1; j_call: TRBJ1-5; v_call: TRBV7-8; clone_size: .
cdr3_nt: TGTGCCACCAGCAGAGATATGGGGGATTCGGAGACCCAGTACTTC; cdr3_aa: CATSRDMGDSETQYF; d_call: .; j_call: TRBJ2-5; v_call: TRBV15; clone_size: few
cdr3_nt: TGTGCCAGCACCCTCTATAATTCACCCCTCCACTTT; cdr3_aa: CASTLYNSPLHF; d_call: .; j_call: TRBJ1-6; v_call: TRBV6-1; clone_size: .
cdr3_nt: TGTGCCACCTTGGGTGGGGCCTATGGCTACACCTTC; cdr3_aa: CATLGGAYGYTF; d_call: .; j_call: TRBJ1-2; v_call: TRBV19; clone_size: few
cdr3_nt: TGCGCCAGCAGCTTGGGTGAGGCTAATTCACCCCTCCACTTT; cdr3_aa: CASSLGEANSPLHF; d_call: .; j_call: TRBJ1-6; v_call: TRBV5-1; clone_size: .
cdr3_nt: TGTGCCAGCAGTGATACAGGGGGCCTCAGCACAGATACGCAGTATTTT; cdr3_aa: CASSDTGGLSTDTQYF; d_call: TRBD1; j_call: TRBJ2-3; v_call: TRBV11-3; clone_size: .
cdr3_nt: TGTGCCAGCAGCCTAAGTACCACCGGGGCCTACACAGATACGCAGTATTTT; cdr3_aa: CASSLSTTGAYTDTQYF; d_call: .; j_call: TRBJ2-3; v_call: TRBV7-2; clone_size: .
cdr3_nt: TGCGCCAGCAGCTTGGCAGGCAGTAACTATGGCTACACCTTC; cdr3_aa: CASSLAGSNYGYTF; d_call: .; j_call: TRBJ1-2; v_call: TRBV5-1; clone_size: .
cdr3_nt: TGTGCCACCAGGCTGGACAGGGGACGTGAAAAACTGTTTTTT; cdr3_aa: CATRLDRGREKLFF; d_call: TRBD1; j_call: TRBJ1-4; v_call: TRBV15; clone_size: .
cdr3_nt: TGCGCCAGCAGCCCCCTGAGCCACACCGGAACTGAAGCTTTCTTT; cdr3_aa: CASSPLSHTGTEAFF; d_call: .; j_call: TRBJ1-1; v_call: TRBV4-1; clone_size: .
cdr3_nt: TGTGCCATCAGAACGGGAGATACGCAGTATTTT; cdr3_aa: CAIRTGDTQYF; d_call: .; j_call: TRBJ2-3; v_call: TRBV10-3; clone_size: .
cdr3_nt: TGTGCCAGCAGTTACTCGAAGAGGGAGCTCTACAATGAGCAGTTCTTC; cdr3_aa: CASSYSKRELYNEQFF; d_call: .; j_call: TRBJ2-1; v_call: TRBV6-5; clone_size: few
cdr3_nt: TGTGCCAGCAGTGAAGCGCCCGGGGTCTGGCAGCCCCAGCATTTT; cdr3_aa: CASSEAPGVWQPQHF; d_call: .; j_call: TRBJ1-5; v_call: TRBV2; clone_size: .
cdr3_nt: TGTGCCAGCAAAGGCAGAGACTACGAGCAGTACTTC; cdr3_aa: CASKGRDYEQYF; d_call: .; j_call: TRBJ2-7; v_call: TRBV11-2; clone_size: .
cdr3_nt: TGCAGTGCCAACAGGGAGGGGGGCACTGAAGCTTTCTTT; cdr3_aa: CSANREGGTEAFF; d_call: .; j_call: TRBJ1-1; v_call: TRBV20-1; clone_size: .
cdr3_nt: TGCGCCAGCAGTGAGTCCCGGACGACCAACGTCCTGACTTTC; cdr3_aa: CASSESRTTNVLTF; d_call: .; j_call: TRBJ2-6; v_call: TRBV10-1; clone_size: .
cdr3_nt: TGTGCCAGCAGCTTGGGGACAGCTCAAGAGACCCAGTACTTC; cdr3_aa: CASSLGTAQETQYF; d_call: .; j_call: TRBJ2-5; v_call: TRBV5-4; clone_size: .
cdr3_nt: TGTGCCAGCAACCCCTTCCACGGCGGGGGCAATCAGCCCCAGCATTTT; cdr3_aa: CASNPFHGGGNQPQHF; d_call: .; j_call: TRBJ1-5; v_call: TRBV28; clone_size: .
cdr3_nt: TGTGCCACCAGCAGTAGCGGGGGGAAAGAGACCCAGTACTTC; cdr3_aa: CATSSSGGKETQYF; d_call: TRBD2; j_call: TRBJ2-5; v_call: TRBV15; clone_size: .
cdr3_nt: TGTGCCAGCAGTCCCCTAGCCGCTCCAACCTATAATTCACCCCTCCACTTT; cdr3_aa: CASSPLAAPTYNSPLHF; d_call: .; j_call: TRBJ1-6; v_call: TRBV6-1; clone_size: few
cdr3_nt: TGTGCCCACCGACAGGGCGAAGGGACCCAGTACTTC; cdr3_aa: CAHRQGEGTQYF; d_call: TRBD1; j_call: TRBJ2-5; v_call: TRBV30; clone_size: few